This T cell receptor (beta chain) was sequenced during a study of OX40 agonist ivuxolimab in advanced cancers. On this clone: The target antigen is unknown.

Study-wide points: Clonal expansion in partial responders at 0.1-3.0 mg/kg ranked among the lowest.

The protocol was immunoSEQ multiplex PCR, while the TCRdb copy is restricted to in-frame clones and leaves out a portion. The sample lists 65,000 to 95,000 clones, about 86% occurring once. The CDR3 runs 12 residues. The germline V gene encodes CDR1 SGHKS and CDR2 YYEKEE (reference sequence). Trimming left V 0 bases short and J 3 bases short, with 3 bases between. The TCR comes from an adult with an advanced solid tumor such as melanoma, head and neck, liver or kidney cancer. The sequencing used CD4+ or CD8+ T cells sorted from blood, collected in a trial of the OX40 agonist ivuxolimab. The V and J genes are TRBV5-5 and TRBJ2-5; D gene uncertain. The chain's CDR3 is CASSLAEETQYF. CDR3 bases: TGTGCCAGCAGCTTGGCCGAAGAGACCCAGTACTTC.